This TCR beta chain originates from a study of early T cells in non-severe SARS-CoV-2 infection. This clonotype has ten or more counts. In the library, individual cDNA molecules carried attached unique molecular identifiers. TCRdb recomputed calls from the 5' RACE reads with MiXCR, one row per CDR3 protein. The sample has approximately 26,000 distinct CDR3 sequences; 4% to 4.5% are singletons. Germline values: CDR1 MDHEN, CDR2 SYDVKM. The CDR3 runs to 15 residues. The V segment lost 1 base and the J segment 8 bases; nucleotides outside the gene matches: 6. The chain couples TRBV28 to TRBJ2-3; TRBD2 aligns across 10 bases. Sequencing was performed on whole blood. The receptor was derived from an adult who was a healthcare worker with PCR-confirmed SARS-CoV-2 infection or an uninfected control (not recorded which). DNA of the CDR3: TGTGCCAGCAGTTTATTTACTAGCGGGGCCCCTACGCAGTATTTT. This encodes CASSLFTSGAPTQYF.